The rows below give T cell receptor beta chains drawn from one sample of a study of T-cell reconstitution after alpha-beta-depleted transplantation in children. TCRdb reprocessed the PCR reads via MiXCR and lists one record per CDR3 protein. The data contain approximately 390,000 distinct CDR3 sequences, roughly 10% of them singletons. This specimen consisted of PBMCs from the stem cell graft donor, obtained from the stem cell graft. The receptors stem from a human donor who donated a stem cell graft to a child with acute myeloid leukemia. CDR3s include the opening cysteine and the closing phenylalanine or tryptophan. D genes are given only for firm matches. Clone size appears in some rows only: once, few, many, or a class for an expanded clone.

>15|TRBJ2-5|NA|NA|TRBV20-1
CSAILTEALQETQYF
TGCAGTGCCATACTGACGGAAGCCTTACAAGAGACCCAGTACTTC
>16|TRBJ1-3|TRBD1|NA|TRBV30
CAWSLPGQGSGNTIYF
TGTGCCTGGAGTCTCCCGGGACAGGGGAGTGGAAACACCATATATTTT
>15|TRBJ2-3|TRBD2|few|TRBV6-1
CASSPASGGPYTQYF
TGTGCCAGCAGCCCGGCTAGCGGGGGGCCATATACGCAGTATTTT
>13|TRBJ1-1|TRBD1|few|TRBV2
CASREDRVTEAFF
TGTGCCAGCAGGGAGGACAGGGTCACTGAAGCTTTCTTT
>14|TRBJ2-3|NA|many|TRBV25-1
CASTKGGAVDTQYF
TGTGCCAGCACCAAGGGGGGAGCGGTGGATACGCAGTATTTT
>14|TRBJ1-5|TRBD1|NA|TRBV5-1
CTSSSGGSGQPQHF
TGCACCAGCAGCTCAGGGGGGTCTGGGCAGCCCCAGCATTTT
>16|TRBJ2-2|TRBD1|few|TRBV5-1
CASATTGTANTGELFF
TGCGCCAGCGCCACGACCGGGACAGCAAACACCGGGGAGCTGTTTTTT
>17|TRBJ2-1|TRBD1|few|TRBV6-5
CASSYPKGQGEYNEQFF
TGTGCCAGCAGTTACCCCAAAGGACAGGGGGAGTACAATGAGCAGTTCTTC
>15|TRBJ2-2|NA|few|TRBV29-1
CSVGTSSGLAGELFF
TGCAGCGTGGGGACTTCTTCGGGTTTGGCCGGGGAGCTGTTTTTT
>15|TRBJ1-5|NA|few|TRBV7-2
CASSPTQGLNQPQHF
TGTGCCAGCAGCCCGACGCAGGGGTTAAATCAGCCCCAGCATTTT